This T cell receptor beta chain was observed in a study of OX40 agonist ivuxolimab in advanced cancers. Study at large: Hepatocellular carcinoma, melanoma, renal cell or head and neck cancer affected the dose-escalation patients. Study results and caveats: No determination was made of the antigen specificity of the expanded peripheral T cells.

Germline V gene data show CDR1 as SGHRS and CDR2 as YFSETQ. This CDR3 comprises 14 residues. Germline trimming cut 2 bases from V and 0 bases from J; bases unmatched to any gene: 1. Individuals having autoimmune disease history or systemic immunosuppression were not enrolled. On this clone itself: Its antigen is still unknown.

Libraries were prepared by immunoSEQ multiplex PCR; TCRdb keeps only in-frame clonotypes and omits some of them. The table records 45,000 to 55,000 clones, 83% of them present only once. The V call is TRBV5-1, the J call TRBJ1-1; 7 nucleotides agree with TRBD1. The receptor comes from an adult with an advanced solid tumor such as melanoma, head and neck, liver or kidney cancer. The sequencing here drew on CD4+ or CD8+ T cells sorted from blood, taken in a trial of the OX40 agonist ivuxolimab. The CDR3 loop reads CASSFGTVNTEAFF. DNA for the CDR3: TGCGCCAGCAGCTTCGGGACAGTGAACACTGAAGCTTTCTTT.